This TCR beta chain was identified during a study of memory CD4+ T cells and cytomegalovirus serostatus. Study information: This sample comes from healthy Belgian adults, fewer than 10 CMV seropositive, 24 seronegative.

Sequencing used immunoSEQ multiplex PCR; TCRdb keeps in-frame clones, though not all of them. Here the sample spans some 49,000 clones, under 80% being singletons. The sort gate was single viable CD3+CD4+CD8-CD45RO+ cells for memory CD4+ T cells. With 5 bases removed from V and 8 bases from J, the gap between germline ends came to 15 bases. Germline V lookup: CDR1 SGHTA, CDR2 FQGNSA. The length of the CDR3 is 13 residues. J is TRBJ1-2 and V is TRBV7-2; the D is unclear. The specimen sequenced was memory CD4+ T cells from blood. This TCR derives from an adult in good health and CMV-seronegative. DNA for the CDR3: TGTGCCAGCAGCCCGGACGCTTTTGGGGGCTACACCTTC. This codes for CASSPDAFGGYTF.